This T cell receptor (beta chain) was recovered during a study of blood T cell repertoires in COVID-19. Study-wide background: PBMCs, B-cell-depleted T cells, or T cells were the source of the cDNA or gDNA that made up the material.

Which cohort a participant joined came from the clinical history participants gave. Unmatched junction bases numbered 9, after V lost 4 bases and J lost 3 bases. The CDR3 has 16 amino acids. Per germline, CDR1 MNHGY and CDR2 SAAAGT. Measured with immunoSEQ multiplex PCR; TCRdb has only the in-frame clones, and not every one. The table has 260,000 or so clones, approximately 88% seen once. The chain combines TRBV6-8 with TRBJ1-1; 9 bases line up with TRBD1. Sequencing used PBMCs or T cells enriched from blood (not recorded which). The TCR comes from a woman in her 30s with acute COVID-19. The CDR3 spells CASSSWTGEWYTEAFF. The CDR3 DNA is TGTGCCAGCAGTTCTTGGACAGGGGAGTGGTACACTGAAGCTTTCTTT.